This T cell receptor (beta chain) stems from a study of blood T cell repertoires in COVID-19. In regard to this clone: Other DNA sequences within the sample encode an identical CDR3.

Produced via immunoSEQ multiplex PCR; TCRdb's table is partial and in-frame only. There are fewer than 350,000 clones in the sample; over 85% occur only once, and under 5% lies in the top ten. The CDR3 covers 15 residues. Unmatched junction bases numbered 8, after V lost 4 bases and J lost 7 bases. CDR1 is KGHSH and CDR2 is LQKENI in the germline V gene. The gene calls are TRBV18 and TRBJ1-5; TRBD1 agrees at 9 bases. Specimen: peripheral blood. This sequence originates from an older woman with COVID-19, enrolled during active disease. CDR3 DNA: TGTGCCAGCTCACACGGGACAGGGAGGGAACAGCCCCAGCATTTT. Amino acids: CASSHGTGREQPQHF.